This entry lists 14 T cell receptor beta chains sequenced from one sample in a study of a mutant IDH1 vaccine in newly diagnosed glioma. What these receptors recognize is not known. Using immunoSEQ multiplex PCR, the repertoire was profiled, and TCRdb retains in-frame clones only, with some absent. The sample shows 35,000 to 50,000 clones, around 94% of them seen only once. Time point reported: week 35, safety follow-up. Vaccination used 300 ug of mutant IDH1 20-mer peptide per dose, with topical imiquimod. This specimen was PBMCs, taken from a glioma patient whose treatment included an IDH1 peptide vaccine. Receptors were obtained from a man in his fifties with glioma.

This sequence joins TRBV19 and TRBJ2-5; D is unresolved. The CDR3 totals 13 residues. CDR1 LNHDA and CDR2 SQIVND come from the germline V gene (reference sequence). Trimming shortened V by 8 bases and J by 4 bases, and 14 bases separated the two germline ends. CDR3 amino acids: CASGLGKGETQYF. In nucleotides, the CDR3 is TGTGCCAGTGGCCTTGGGAAGGGAGAGACCCAGTACTTC.

V usage is TRBV7-8 and J usage is TRBJ2-2, with 8 bases lining up with TRBD1. Germline CDR1 is SGHVS and CDR2 is FQNEAQ. V lost 2 bases, J lost 4 bases, and 6 bases stayed unmatched. The CDR3 is made up of 16 amino acids. This chain's CDR3 is CASSLLRGRSTGELFF. The CDR3 DNA reads TGTGCCAGCAGCTTACTCAGGGGGCGGTCCACCGGGGAGCTGTTTTTT.

J is TRBJ2-5 and V is TRBV5-1; TRBD1 agrees at 8 bases. This CDR3 is 14 amino acids long. Germline CDR1 SGHRS, CDR2 YFSETQ. Trimming removed 4 bases from V and 2 bases from J; junction bases left unmatched: 4. CDR3 coding DNA: TGCGCCAGCAGCCTCACAGGGGGGCAAGAGACCCAGTACTTC. Its translation: CASSLTGGQETQYF.

The chain employs TRBV6-1 and TRBJ2-2; TRBD1 aligns across 7 bases. CDR3 length equals 12 residues. CDR1 is MNHNS, CDR2 SASEGT, per germline. V lost 6 bases and J lost 15; bases outside the gene matches: 10. DNA for the CDR3: TGTGCCAGCAGCCCATGGGACAGCCTGGTGTTTTTT. The encoded protein is CASSPWDSLVFF.

V and J are TRBV10-3 and TRBJ1-3; D is uncertain. Germline V CDR1 and CDR2: ENHRY, SYGVKD. CDR3 length: 15 amino acids. V dropped 6 bases and J dropped 0 bases, with 12 bases sitting between them. As DNA, the CDR3 is TGTGCCATCAGACCCGGCCCAAGCTCTGGAAACACCATATATTTT. Translating it yields CAIRPGPSSGNTIYF.

V is TRBV10-2 and J is TRBJ2-7; D remains unclear. V was shortened by 6 bases and J by 2 bases, with 14 bases between the two germline ends. The CDR3 is made up of 14 amino acids. The germline V gene encodes CDR1 WSHSY and CDR2 SAAADI. The CDR3 nucleotides read TGCGCCAGCAGAACGGAACTGTCAACCTACGAGCAGTACTTC. Translation gives CASRTELSTYEQYF.

The chain employs TRBV5-1 and TRBJ2-1, with TRBD2 matching over 15 bases. This CDR3 has 17 amino acids. Germline V gene sequence: CDR1 SGHRS, CDR2 YFSETQ. V gave up 4 bases and J gave up 9 bases; unmatched junction bases: 11. The CDR3 coding sequence is TGCGCCAGCAGCGCCCGGACTAGCGGGAGGGCCTCAGGTGAGCAGTTCTTC. Protein: CASSARTSGRASGEQFF.

Here the CDR3 reads CAWSFSGEAFF. As DNA, the CDR3 is TGTGCCTGGAGTTTCTCGGGTGAAGCTTTCTTT. The chain links TRBV30 to TRBJ1-1; the D is unclear. Per germline, CDR1 GTSNPN and CDR2 SVGIG (reference sequence). This CDR3 has 11 amino acids. The ends were cut back, 2 bases at V and 7 bases at J, with 8 bases in the middle.

This chain uses TRBV4-2 with TRBJ2-5; no clear D gene. The V gene's germline CDR1 is LGHNA and CDR2 YNFKEQ. This CDR3 has 13 residues. V was pared by 3 bases and J by 0 bases, with 5 bases between. CDR3 sequence: CASSQGNQETQYF. CDR3 nucleotides: TGTGCCAGCAGCCAGGGGAACCAAGAGACCCAGTACTTC.

This clone was picked up a small number of times. The chain links TRBV6-6 to TRBJ1-1, with D possibly TRBD1 on 5 matching bases. Trimming removed 11 bases from V and 4 bases from J, with 17 bases in between. Germline V CDR1 and CDR2: MNHNY, SVGAGI (reference sequence). The CDR3 contains 13 residues. This CDR3 reads CACWGRILTEAFF. The CDR3 DNA reads as TGTGCCTGCTGGGGCCGGATTCTCACTGAAGCTTTCTTT.

The chain combines TRBV5-1 with TRBJ2-5, with TRBD2 identical over 12 bases. Looked up from germline, CDR1 is SGHRS and CDR2 is YFSETQ. The CDR3 spans 17 residues. Losses at the gene ends were 0 bases for V and 2 bases for J; bases not matched to a gene: 5. The DNA of the CDR3 is TGCGCCAGCAGCTTGGGGACTAGCGGGACGATACAAGAGACCCAGTACTTC. This translates into CASSLGTSGTIQETQYF.

The table lists this clone with a few counts. CDR3 residues: CASSSVGVSNQPQHF. For the CDR3, the DNA is TGTGCCAGCAGCTCCGTCGGGGTTAGCAATCAGCCCCAGCATTTT. The chain couples TRBV6-5 to TRBJ1-5, with no clear D. From germline, CDR1 is MNHEY and CDR2 SVGAGI. V was clipped by 6 bases and J by 0 bases, with 12 bases between them. The CDR3 consists of 15 residues.

The chain links TRBV6-6 to TRBJ2-5; D is possibly TRBD2 (5 bases). The germline V gene encodes CDR1 MNHNY and CDR2 SVGAGI (reference sequence). V gave up 2 bases and J gave up 5 bases, with 12 bases separating them. This CDR3 comprises 14 residues. The CDR3 coding sequence is TGTGCCAGCAGTTACCTCAGGTCGGGGGAGACCCAGTACTTC. Protein: CASSYLRSGETQYF.

DNA for the CDR3: TGTGCCAGCAGCCAAGATTTATCCCACACCGGGGAGCTGTTTTTT. Protein sequence: CASSQDLSHTGELFF. V usage is TRBV4-2 and J usage is TRBJ2-2; D ambiguous. The CDR3 spans 15 residues. In germline, CDR1 is LGHNA, CDR2 YNFKEQ. With 0 bases removed from V and 3 bases from J, the gap between germline ends came to 8 bases.